The present entry profiles one T cell receptor beta chain with its context. Its specificity is unknown. These data come from a study of T cell responses to AZD1222 COVID-19 vaccine. This CDR3 region has 15 residues. CDR1 SEHNR and CDR2 FQNEAQ come from the germline V gene (reference sequence). V lost 6 bases and J 5 bases, leaving 16 bases between the germline ends. Study-wide findings and caveats: Baseline testing showed seropositivity in only five to seven AZD1222 recipients. There were mostly white British donors and more females than males, and clonal diversity was possibly underestimated.

Some clones are missing from TCRdb's copy, which holds only in-frame ones; the method was immunoSEQ multiplex PCR. The table lists 240,000 or so clones, roughly 93% of them singletons. The chain couples TRBV7-9 to TRBJ1-4; the D gene is possibly TRBD1 (6 bases). Sequences were derived from peripheral blood, sampled on day 0 of AZD1222 vaccination. The receptor was isolated from an adult in good health. The CDR3 spells CASRENGTRNEKLFF. CDR3 DNA: TGTGCCAGCAGGGAAAACGGGACAAGAAATGAAAAACTGTTTTTT.